This TCR beta chain was obtained from a study of shared T cell receptors in the human thymus. V gave up 0 bases and J gave up 2 bases, with 15 bases separating them. The V gene's germline CDR1 is SGHTS and CDR2 YDEGEE. The CDR3 is 17 residues long. Some clones are missing from TCRdb's copy, which holds only in-frame ones; the method was immunoSEQ multiplex PCR. Altogether roughly 550,000 clones are present, about 84% being singletons, with the ten largest covering roughly 0.013%. In addition, the sample was reused for a study of human thymus T cells. Per that study: Those donating were healthy Finnish infants in corrective surgery for congenital heart defects. Thymic samples were excised during corrective heart operations. Thymic and blood repertoires showed apparently biased V and J gene usage. Unrelated individuals had highly overlapping thymic repertoires, as reported in related research.

Source material: thymocytes. This TCR was sampled from a boy in the first two years of life with a congenital heart defect. This chain connects TRBV5-8 to TRBJ1-5; D possibly corresponds to TRBD1 (6 bases). The CDR3 loop reads CASSLGQAPGGNQPQHF. The CDR3 DNA reads TGTGCCAGCAGCTTGGGACAGGCCCCAGGGGGCAATCAGCCCCAGCATTTT.